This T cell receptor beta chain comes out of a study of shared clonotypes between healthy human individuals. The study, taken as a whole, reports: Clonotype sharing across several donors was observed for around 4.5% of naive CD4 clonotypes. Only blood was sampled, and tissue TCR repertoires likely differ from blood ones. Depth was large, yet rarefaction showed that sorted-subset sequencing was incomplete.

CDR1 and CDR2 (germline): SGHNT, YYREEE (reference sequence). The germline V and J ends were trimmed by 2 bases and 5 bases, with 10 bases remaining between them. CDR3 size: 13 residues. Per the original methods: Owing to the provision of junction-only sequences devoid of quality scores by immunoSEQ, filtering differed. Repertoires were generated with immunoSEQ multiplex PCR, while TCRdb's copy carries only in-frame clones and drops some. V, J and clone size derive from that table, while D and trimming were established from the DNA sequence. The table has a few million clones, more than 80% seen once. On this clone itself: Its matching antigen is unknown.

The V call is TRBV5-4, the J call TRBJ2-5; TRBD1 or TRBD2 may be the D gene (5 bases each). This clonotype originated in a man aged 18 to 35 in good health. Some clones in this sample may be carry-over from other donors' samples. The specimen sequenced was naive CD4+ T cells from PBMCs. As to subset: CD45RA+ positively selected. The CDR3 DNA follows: TGTGCCAGCAGCTTCACCGGGGACGAGACCCAGTACTTC. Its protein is CASSFTGDETQYF.